The rows below give T cell receptor beta chains drawn from one sample of a study of blood T cell repertoires in COVID-19. Assay: immunoSEQ multiplex PCR; the TCRdb copy retains only in-frame clones and omits some. The sample lists roughly 160,000 clones, 83% occurring once. Sequencing used peripheral blood. These receptors all come from a woman over 75 with acute or convalescent COVID-19. Each CDR3 is given with its conserved first and last residue. The order of the fields is J gene, D gene, clone size, V gene, CDR3 DNA, CDR3 protein. D genes are given only for firm matches. Only part of the rows carry a size: once, few, many, or a class if the clone is expanded.

J gene: TRBJ2-5; D gene: -; clone size: -; V gene: TRBV6-6; CDR3 DNA: TGTGCCAGCACAGACCCCAGAACAGCAGGGACCCAGTACTTC; CDR3 protein: CASTDPRTAGTQYF
J gene: TRBJ1-2; D gene: -; clone size: -; V gene: TRBV6-6; CDR3 DNA: TGTGCCAGCAGTTACTCGAGCGGGCAGAACTATGGCTACACCTTC; CDR3 protein: CASSYSSGQNYGYTF
J gene: TRBJ1-5; D gene: TRBD1; clone size: once; V gene: TRBV15; CDR3 DNA: TGTGCCACCAGCAGAGCACAGGGGTCGGATCAGCCCCAGCATTTT; CDR3 protein: CATSRAQGSDQPQHF
J gene: TRBJ1-5; D gene: -; clone size: -; V gene: TRBV2; CDR3 DNA: TGTGCCAGCAGGGGACTCACTCGCAATCAGCCCCAGCATTTT; CDR3 protein: CASRGLTRNQPQHF
J gene: TRBJ2-5; D gene: TRBD1; clone size: -; V gene: TRBV19; CDR3 DNA: TGTGCCAGTAGCCGGACAGGGGAGGTAGTTTTTGAGACCCAGTACTTC; CDR3 protein: CASSRTGEVVFETQYF
J gene: TRBJ1-2; D gene: TRBD1; clone size: -; V gene: TRBV15; CDR3 DNA: TGTGCCACCAGCAGAGATCTCACCCAGGGGGACGGTGGCTACACCTTC; CDR3 protein: CATSRDLTQGDGGYTF
J gene: TRBJ2-7; D gene: -; clone size: few; V gene: TRBV3-1/TRBV3-2; CDR3 DNA: TGTGCCAGCAGCAACCAAGGGGTTCCCGAGCAGTACTTC; CDR3 protein: CASSNQGVPEQYF
J gene: TRBJ1-2; D gene: -; clone size: -; V gene: TRBV10-3; CDR3 DNA: TGTGCCATCAGTGAGTCGGAAGGGGAAGATGGCTACACCTTC; CDR3 protein: CAISESEGEDGYTF
J gene: TRBJ1-3; D gene: -; clone size: -; V gene: TRBV30; CDR3 DNA: TGTGCCTGGGGGGTACTCTCTGGAAACACCATATATTTT; CDR3 protein: CAWGVLSGNTIYF
J gene: TRBJ2-7; D gene: -; clone size: -; V gene: TRBV21-1; CDR3 DNA: TGTGCCAGCAGCGACTATCGGCCCACCTACGAGCAGTACTTC; CDR3 protein: CASSDYRPTYEQYF
J gene: TRBJ2-1; D gene: TRBD2; clone size: few; V gene: TRBV7-8; CDR3 DNA: TGTGCCAGCAGCTTACGGCCCAGCGGGAGCTCCTACAATGAGCAGTTCTTC; CDR3 protein: CASSLRPSGSSYNEQFF
J gene: TRBJ2-2; D gene: TRBD2; clone size: -; V gene: TRBV7-9; CDR3 DNA: TGTGCCAGCAGCCCCGGGGCTAGCGGGGGTAACACCGGGGAGCTGTTTTTT; CDR3 protein: CASSPGASGGNTGELFF
J gene: TRBJ2-3; D gene: -; clone size: -; V gene: TRBV3-1/TRBV3-2; CDR3 DNA: TGTGCCAGCAGCCGTGCGGGGAGCACAGATACGCAGTATTTT; CDR3 protein: CASSRAGSTDTQYF
J gene: TRBJ1-6; D gene: -; clone size: -; V gene: TRBV4-1; CDR3 DNA: TGCGCCAGCAGCCAAGAGGGCGTTGGATCACCCCTCCACTTT; CDR3 protein: CASSQEGVGSPLHF
J gene: TRBJ1-2; D gene: -; clone size: -; V gene: TRBV14; CDR3 DNA: TGTGCCAGCAGCCCTCCAAGACTGGTACTGTTTAACTATGGCCACACCTTC; CDR3 protein: CASSPPRLVLFNYGHTF
J gene: TRBJ2-4; D gene: TRBD2; clone size: -; V gene: TRBV27; CDR3 DNA: TGTGCCAGCAGTTTGAGCGGGGGGGCGAACATTCAGTACTTC; CDR3 protein: CASSLSGGANIQYF
J gene: TRBJ1-2; D gene: -; clone size: -; V gene: TRBV7-2; CDR3 DNA: TGTGCCAGCAGCTTAGAGCGGGGGAGAAGGCTAGGCTATGGCTACACCTTC; CDR3 protein: CASSLERGRRLGYGYTF
J gene: TRBJ1-2; D gene: TRBD1; clone size: -; V gene: TRBV11-2; CDR3 DNA: TGTGCCAGCAGCTCATTAGCCGGGACAGTGGGCTATGGCTACACCTTC; CDR3 protein: CASSSLAGTVGYGYTF
J gene: TRBJ1-5; D gene: -; clone size: -; V gene: TRBV11-1; CDR3 DNA: TGTGCCAGCAGCCCCGACAGTAGCAATCAGCCCCAGCATTTT; CDR3 protein: CASSPDSSNQPQHF
J gene: TRBJ2-5; D gene: -; clone size: -; V gene: TRBV4-1; CDR3 DNA: TGCGCCAGCAGCCAAGATCGGGCTAGCGCAGTGGAGACCCAGTACTTC; CDR3 protein: CASSQDRASAVETQYF
J gene: TRBJ1-1; D gene: -; clone size: -; V gene: TRBV11-2; CDR3 DNA: TGTGCCAGCAGCGCACAGATGAACACTGAAGCTTTCTTT; CDR3 protein: CASSAQMNTEAFF
J gene: TRBJ2-5; D gene: TRBD1; clone size: -; V gene: TRBV6-1; CDR3 DNA: TGTGCCAGCAGTGAACCGGGCAGGGGGCTGGAGACCCAGTACTTC; CDR3 protein: CASSEPGRGLETQYF
J gene: TRBJ2-2; D gene: -; clone size: -; V gene: TRBV19; CDR3 DNA: TGTGCCAGTAGTGGGGCACCCACGGCCCTGAACACCGGGGAGCTGTTTTTT; CDR3 protein: CASSGAPTALNTGELFF
J gene: TRBJ2-5; D gene: -; clone size: -; V gene: TRBV7-6; CDR3 DNA: TGTGCCAGCAGCTTAGCCGGAGCACAAGAGACCCAGTACTTC; CDR3 protein: CASSLAGAQETQYF
J gene: TRBJ2-6; D gene: TRBD2; clone size: few; V gene: TRBV5-1; CDR3 DNA: TGCGCCAGCAGCAGACTAGCGGGGGGTCCTGGGGCCAACGTCCTGACTTTC; CDR3 protein: CASSRLAGGPGANVLTF
J gene: TRBJ2-2; D gene: TRBD2; clone size: -; V gene: TRBV4-2; CDR3 DNA: TGTGCCAGCAGCCAAGATCGGGGGGACACCGGGGAGCTGTTTTTT; CDR3 protein: CASSQDRGDTGELFF
J gene: TRBJ2-1; D gene: TRBD1; clone size: -; V gene: TRBV5-1; CDR3 DNA: TGCGCCAGCAGCCTGATTCCGGGACAGGGCGGTGAGCAGTTCTTC; CDR3 protein: CASSLIPGQGGEQFF
J gene: TRBJ2-2; D gene: TRBD2; clone size: -; V gene: TRBV29-1; CDR3 DNA: TGCAGCGTCGGACTAGGGAACACCGGGGAGCTGTTTTTT; CDR3 protein: CSVGLGNTGELFF
J gene: TRBJ2-2; D gene: -; clone size: -; V gene: TRBV19; CDR3 DNA: TGTGCCAGTAGTATAGGGCCGGGAATCGGGGAGCTGTTTTTT; CDR3 protein: CASSIGPGIGELFF
J gene: TRBJ2-3; D gene: TRBD2; clone size: -; V gene: TRBV15; CDR3 DNA: TGTGCCACCAGCAGAGATGCGGGGGGATTAGGCACAGATACGCAGTATTTT; CDR3 protein: CATSRDAGGLGTDTQYF
J gene: TRBJ1-2; D gene: TRBD1; clone size: -; V gene: TRBV19; CDR3 DNA: TGTGCCAGTAGTCTCCGGGACAGACCCCTCTATGGCTACACCTTC; CDR3 protein: CASSLRDRPLYGYTF
J gene: TRBJ2-1; D gene: TRBD1; clone size: -; V gene: TRBV18; CDR3 DNA: TGTGCCAGCTCCCAAGACAGGGCAAGCTCCTACAATGAGCAGTTCTTC; CDR3 protein: CASSQDRASSYNEQFF
J gene: TRBJ1-1; D gene: -; clone size: -; V gene: TRBV6-5; CDR3 DNA: TGTGCCAGCAGTTACGGAATAGACAGGGAAGCTTTCTTT; CDR3 protein: CASSYGIDREAFF
J gene: TRBJ2-7; D gene: -; clone size: few; V gene: TRBV5-1; CDR3 DNA: TGCGCCAGCAGCGCCCAGGCGATAAGCGGCGAGCAGTACTTC; CDR3 protein: CASSAQAISGEQYF
J gene: TRBJ1-1; D gene: -; clone size: -; V gene: TRBV6-1; CDR3 DNA: TGTGCCAGCAGTGAAGCGGGGAGAAACACTGAAGCTTTCTTT; CDR3 protein: CASSEAGRNTEAFF
J gene: TRBJ1-2; D gene: -; clone size: few; V gene: TRBV6-2/TRBV6-3; CDR3 DNA: TGTGCCAGCAGTTACGACAGTAGATTCGGTGGCTACACCTTC; CDR3 protein: CASSYDSRFGGYTF
J gene: TRBJ1-5; D gene: TRBD1; clone size: -; V gene: TRBV4-3; CDR3 DNA: TGCGCCAGCAGCCAAAGTCAGGGGGTTCAGCCCCAGCATTTT; CDR3 protein: CASSQSQGVQPQHF
J gene: TRBJ1-4; D gene: TRBD1; clone size: few; V gene: TRBV29-1; CDR3 DNA: TGCAGCGTCCAAGGGACAGGGGGCCGTGAAAAACTGTTTTTT; CDR3 protein: CSVQGTGGREKLFF
J gene: TRBJ2-3; D gene: TRBD2; clone size: once; V gene: TRBV7-8; CDR3 DNA: TGTGCCAGCAGCTTAACGGCGGGCGGGAGGGCAGATACGCAGTATTTT; CDR3 protein: CASSLTAGGRADTQYF
J gene: TRBJ1-6; D gene: -; clone size: medium-sized; V gene: TRBV4-2; CDR3 DNA: TGTGCCAGCAGCCAAGACAGGGTAGGATCACCCCTCCACTTT; CDR3 protein: CASSQDRVGSPLHF
J gene: TRBJ1-2; D gene: TRBD1; clone size: -; V gene: TRBV15; CDR3 DNA: TGTGCCACCAGCAGAGTGAACAGGGGAGGAGGCTACACCTTC; CDR3 protein: CATSRVNRGGGYTF
J gene: TRBJ2-5; D gene: TRBD2; clone size: -; V gene: TRBV6-2/TRBV6-3; CDR3 DNA: TGTGCCAGCAGCCTAATAGCGGGGTTTGGGGAGACCCAGTACTTC; CDR3 protein: CASSLIAGFGETQYF
J gene: TRBJ1-1; D gene: -; clone size: -; V gene: TRBV11-3; CDR3 DNA: TGTGCCAGCAGCGTCGACAGCTACACTGAAGCTTTCTTT; CDR3 protein: CASSVDSYTEAFF
J gene: TRBJ1-4; D gene: -; clone size: -; V gene: TRBV7-6; CDR3 DNA: TGTGCCAGCAGCGCAGCCCGGGGTAATGAAAAACTGTTTTTT; CDR3 protein: CASSAARGNEKLFF
J gene: TRBJ1-2; D gene: TRBD1; clone size: -; V gene: TRBV30; CDR3 DNA: TGTGCCTGGAGTGAGGGGACAGCTAACTATGGCTACACCTTC; CDR3 protein: CAWSEGTANYGYTF
J gene: TRBJ2-4; D gene: TRBD2; clone size: -; V gene: TRBV7-2; CDR3 DNA: TGTGCCAGCAGCTTGGCCGGAAGAGGACTAGCGAACATTCAGTACTTC; CDR3 protein: CASSLAGRGLANIQYF
J gene: TRBJ2-2; D gene: TRBD1; clone size: -; V gene: TRBV29-1; CDR3 DNA: TGCAGCGTTGACCACCGGGACAGGGGCTCTAGGGAGCTGTTTTTT; CDR3 protein: CSVDHRDRGSRELFF